Shown below are 20 T cell receptor beta chains from a single sample sequenced in a study of Ad26.COV2.S vaccination and SARS-CoV-2 variants. Measured with immunoSEQ multiplex PCR; TCRdb has only the in-frame clones, and not every one. The data contain 330,000 or so clones, 90% of them seen just once; the ten biggest clones take up around 5%. Treatment indicated: roughly 19 received Ad26.COV2.S at low or high dose, single or two shots; about 5 received placebo; per-sample allocation not given. Day 63 after the first injection of vaccine or placebo was the sampling time. Specimen: peripheral blood, collected in a trial of Ad26.COV2.S vaccine versus placebo. These receptor sequences come from a person between 18 and 65 years old who received the Ad26.COV2.S COVID-19 vaccine or a placebo.

The rearrangement uses TRBV27 and TRBJ2-5, with a weak D call TRBD2 (6 bases). This CDR3 spans 17 amino acids. V gave up 5 bases and J gave up 5 bases, with 24 bases separating them. Germline CDR1 MNHEY, CDR2 SMNVEV (reference sequence). The CDR3 sequence: CASSPRDGGGWTETQYF. CDR3 nucleotide sequence: TGTGCCAGCAGTCCGCGGGACGGCGGCGGGTGGACGGAGACCCAGTACTTC.

V and J are TRBV20-1 and TRBJ2-7, with D unclear. CDR1 is DFQATT, CDR2 SNEGSKA, per germline (reference sequence). The CDR3 totals 10 residues. Trimming took 6 bases from V and 4 from J, leaving 7 bases between them. CDR3 in DNA: TGCAGTGCCGACCCGTACGAGCAGTACTTC. Amino acid sequence: CSADPYEQYF.

This chain uses TRBV27 with TRBJ2-7; 8 bases agree with TRBD2. The CDR3 covers 14 residues. CDR1 is MNHEY and CDR2 is SMNVEV in the germline V gene (reference sequence). V lost 2 bases to trimming and J lost 3 bases; unmatched junction nucleotides: 3. CDR3 nucleotide sequence: TGTGCCAGCAGTTTAGGGACTAGAGGCTACGAGCAGTACTTC. Its translation is CASSLGTRGYEQYF.

A single count supports this clone. The chain employs TRBV12-3 or TRBV12-4 and TRBJ1-1; tentatively, D is TRBD1 (5 bases). Trimming took 3 bases from V and 5 from J, leaving 10 bases between them. The CDR3 contains 13 residues. The CDR3 spells CASSFHRQTEAFF. CDR3 sequence (DNA): TGTGCCAGCAGTTTTCACAGACAGACTGAAGCTTTCTTT.

The V call is TRBV7-9, the J call TRBJ2-3; tentatively, D is TRBD1 (5 bases). Between the trimmed V and J ends, which lost 3 bases and 2 bases, there was a span of 15 bases. Germline V gives CDR1 SEHNR, CDR2 FQNEAQ (reference sequence). The CDR3 covers 16 residues. In nucleotides, the CDR3 is TGTGCCAGCAGCTTTGTGAAGGGGCTCTACACAGATACGCAGTATTTT. This gives the protein CASSFVKGLYTDTQYF.

The V and J genes are TRBV10-3 and TRBJ2-1; D call uncertain. Per germline, CDR1 ENHRY and CDR2 SYGVKD. The V and J ends lost 6 bases and 8 bases respectively, with 14 bases between them. This CDR3 has 13 amino acids. The CDR3: CAISLEGPHEQFF. Written as DNA, the CDR3 is TGTGCCATCAGCCTAGAAGGGCCTCATGAGCAGTTCTTC.

The V gene is TRBV7-9, the J gene TRBJ1-2; maybe TRBD1 (5 bases). V lost 4 bases, J lost 0 bases, and 18 bases lay in between. Germline V gene sequence: CDR1 SEHNR, CDR2 FQNEAQ (reference sequence). The CDR3 runs 17 residues. In DNA form, the CDR3 reads TGTGCCAGCAGCTCCCTGGGGCGGACACCGCCTAACTATGGCTACACCTTC. Translating gives CASSSLGRTPPNYGYTF.

Written as DNA, the CDR3 is TGTGCCAGCAGTTCACAGGGGAACTATGGCTACACCTTC. This translates into CASSSQGNYGYTF. The V gene is TRBV27, the J gene TRBJ1-2; 7 bases line up with TRBD1. Germline loops: CDR1 MNHEY, CDR2 SMNVEV (reference sequence). Trimming took 4 bases from V and 2 from J; bases not matched to a gene: 1. The CDR3 spans 13 residues.

The V gene is TRBV19, the J gene TRBJ2-3; the match to TRBD2 covers 10 bases. The CDR3 totals 16 residues. V lost 4 bases to trimming and J lost 3 bases; unmatched junction nucleotides: 7. Germline CDR1 reads LNHDA; CDR2 reads SQIVND (reference sequence). The CDR3 nucleotides read TGTGCCAGTAGTACATCTAGCGGGGGCAGGACAGATACGCAGTATTTT. Residues: CASSTSSGGRTDTQYF.

Only one count was recorded for this clone. This chain uses TRBV5-1 with TRBJ2-3; maybe TRBD2 (5 bases). The V gene's germline CDR1 is SGHRS and CDR2 YFSETQ. The CDR3 length is 13 residues. Trimming cost V 1 base and J 5 bases, with 8 bases left between them. CDR3 nucleotide sequence: TGCGCCAGCAGCTTGTCCGCGGGAGATACGCAGTATTTT. As protein: CASSLSAGDTQYF.

The chain recombines TRBV27 with TRBJ1-6, with D possibly being TRBD1 (6 bases). Germline assignment: CDR1 MNHEY and CDR2 SMNVEV (reference sequence). Trimming removed 8 bases from V and 8 bases from J, with 16 bases in between. The CDR3 contains 14 residues. In nucleotides, the CDR3 is TGTGCCAGCCATCAGGGGCTGAAATATTCACCCCTCCACTTT. As protein: CASHQGLKYSPLHF.

J is TRBJ1-6 and V is TRBV5-4, with 10 bases aligning to TRBD1. J was trimmed by 7 bases and V by 3 bases; bases with no gene match: 10. CDR3 size: 17 residues. In germline, CDR1 is SGHNT, CDR2 YYREEE (reference sequence). The DNA of the CDR3 is TGTGCCAGCAGCTCGCTAACCGGGACAGGGGACAATTCACCCCTCCACTTT. It yields the protein CASSSLTGTGDNSPLHF. Combining the CDR3 with reference TRBV5-4 and TRBJ1-6 gives the whole variable domain ETGVTQSPTHLIKTRGQQVTLRCSSQSGHNTVSWYQQALGQGPQFIFQYYREEENGRGNFPPRFSGLQFPNYSSELNVNALELDDSALYLCASSSLTGTGDNSPLHFGNGTRLTVT.

CDR3 DNA sequence: TGTGCCTGGAGTGTACTTGGCGGGGGACAAGAGACCCAGTACTTC. Its protein product is CAWSVLGGGQETQYF. This rearrangement joins TRBV30 to TRBJ2-5, with 7 bases that match TRBD2. The V gene's germline CDR1 is GTSNPN and CDR2 SVGIG (reference sequence). The ends lost 0 bases at V and 2 bases at J; junction bases unmatched: 6. The CDR3 consists of 15 residues. Full variable domain (rest looked up from reference TRBV30 and TRBJ2-5): SQTIHQWPATLVQPVGSPLSLECTVEGTSNPNLYWYRQAAGRGLQLLFYSVGIGQISSEVPQNLSASRPQDRQFILSSKKLLLSDSGFYLCAWSVLGGGQETQYFGPGTRLLVL.

This chain connects TRBV3-1 (or the pseudogene TRBV3-2) to TRBJ1-4; D ambiguous. V shed 2 bases and J shed 5 bases, with 15 bases lying between them. Germline values: CDR1 LGHDT, CDR2 YNNKEL (reference sequence). CDR3 size: 16 residues. The CDR3 region has the DNA TGTGCCAGCAGCCAACGTGCCGCAGGAGTAAATGAAAAACTGTTTTTT. Translated: CASSQRAAGVNEKLFF.

The gene calls are TRBV28 and TRBJ1-1, with D maybe TRBD1 (5 bases). Trimming removed 5 bases from V and 0 bases from J, with 13 bases in between. The germline V gene has CDR1 MDHEN and CDR2 SYDVKM. The length of the CDR3 is 15 residues. The CDR3 sequence: CASSLNDRLNTEAFF. The CDR3 nucleotides read TGTGCCAGCAGTCTCAACGACAGATTGAACACTGAAGCTTTCTTT.

The chain carries TRBV14 and TRBJ2-3; possibly TRBD1 for D (6 bases). The ends were cut back, 4 bases at V and 3 bases at J, with 20 bases in the middle. The CDR3 has 17 residues. Germline V lookup: CDR1 SGHDN, CDR2 FVKESK. The CDR3 loop is CASSRAAGARATDTQYF. Written as DNA, the CDR3 is TGTGCCAGCAGCCGCGCGGCAGGGGCGCGGGCTACAGATACGCAGTATTTT.

This clone was observed once. V is TRBV7-8 and J is TRBJ1-2, with a tentative D call TRBD1 (6 bases). The CDR3 sequence is 13 residues long. In germline, CDR1 is SGHVS, CDR2 FQNEAQ. The V gene lost 6 bases and the J gene lost 3 bases, with 11 bases spanning the gap. In DNA form, the CDR3 reads TGTGCCAGCAGTACTCGACAGGACTATGGCTACACCTTC. Encoded protein: CASSTRQDYGYTF. Together with reference TRBV7-8 and TRBJ1-2, the CDR3 gives the full variable domain: GAGVSQSPRYKVAKRGQDVALRCDPISGHVSLFWYQQALGQGPEFLTYFQNEAQLDKSGLPSDRFFAERPEGSVSTLKIQRTQQEDSAVYLCASSTRQDYGYTFGSGTRLTVV.

This rearrangement joins TRBV5-4 to TRBJ2-1, with 7 bases that match TRBD1. CDR3 size: 16 residues. J was trimmed by 4 bases and V by 3 bases; bases with no gene match: 10. The germline CDR1 and CDR2 sequences are SGHNT and YYREEE (reference sequence). The CDR3, as DNA: TGTGCCAGCAGCTCACCCCGGGACAGAACTTACAATGAGCAGTTCTTC. This sequence encodes CASSSPRDRTYNEQFF. The variable domain in full, completed from reference TRBV5-4 and TRBJ2-1, reads ETGVTQSPTHLIKTRGQQVTLRCSSQSGHNTVSWYQQALGQGPQFIFQYYREEENGRGNFPPRFSGLQFPNYSSELNVNALELDDSALYLCASSSPRDRTYNEQFFGPGTRLTVL.

Turning to this clone: A read error may produce the germline difference seen at one junction end. The chain links TRBV10-2 to TRBJ2-7; no reliable D call. Germline V gene data show CDR1 as WSHSY and CDR2 as SAAADI. This CDR3 spans 12 amino acids. The CDR3 DNA reads TGCGCCAGCAGGGAGTTTTCCTACGAGCAGTACTTC. Its translation: CASREFSYEQYF.

The chain has TRBV7-3 and TRBJ2-2; D not certain. The germline V gene encodes CDR1 SGHTA and CDR2 FQGTGA. The CDR3 totals 16 residues. Trimming took off 5 bases at V and 6 bases at J, with 19 bases between the two ends. The CDR3 nucleotides read TGTGCCAGCAGCGCTCGCCTGACTCCTTCGTCCGGGGAGCTGTTTTTT. Encoded protein: CASSARLTPSSGELFF.